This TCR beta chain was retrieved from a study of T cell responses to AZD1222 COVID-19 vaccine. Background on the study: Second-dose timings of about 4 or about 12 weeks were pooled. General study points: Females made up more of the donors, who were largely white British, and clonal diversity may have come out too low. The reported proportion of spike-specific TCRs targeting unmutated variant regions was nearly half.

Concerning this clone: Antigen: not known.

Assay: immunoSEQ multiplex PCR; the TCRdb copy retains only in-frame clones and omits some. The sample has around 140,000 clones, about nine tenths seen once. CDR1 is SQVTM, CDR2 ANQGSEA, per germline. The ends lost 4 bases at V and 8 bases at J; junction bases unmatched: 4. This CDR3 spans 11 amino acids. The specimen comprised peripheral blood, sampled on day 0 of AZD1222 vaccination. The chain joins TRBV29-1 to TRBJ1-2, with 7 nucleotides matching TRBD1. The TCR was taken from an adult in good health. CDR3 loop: CSVADRVGYTF. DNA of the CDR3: TGCAGCGTTGCCGACAGGGTGGGCTACACCTTC.